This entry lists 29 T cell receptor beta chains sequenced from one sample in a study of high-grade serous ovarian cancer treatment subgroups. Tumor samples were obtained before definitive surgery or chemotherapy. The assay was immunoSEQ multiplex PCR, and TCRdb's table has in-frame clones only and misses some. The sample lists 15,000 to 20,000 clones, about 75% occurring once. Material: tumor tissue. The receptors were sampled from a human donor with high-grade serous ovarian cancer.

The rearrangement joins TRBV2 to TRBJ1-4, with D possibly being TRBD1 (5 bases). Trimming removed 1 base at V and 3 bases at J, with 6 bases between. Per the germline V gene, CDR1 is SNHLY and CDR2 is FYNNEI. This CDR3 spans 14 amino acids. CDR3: CASSEGTSNEKLFF. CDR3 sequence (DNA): TGTGCCAGCAGTGAAGGGACATCTAATGAAAAACTGTTTTTT.

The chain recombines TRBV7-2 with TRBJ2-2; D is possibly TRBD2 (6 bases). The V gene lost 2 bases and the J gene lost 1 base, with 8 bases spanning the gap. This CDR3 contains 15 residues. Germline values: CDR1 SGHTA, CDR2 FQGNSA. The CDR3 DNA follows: TGTGCCAGCAGCTTAACGCGGGGGAACACCGGGGAGCTGTTTTTT. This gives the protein CASSLTRGNTGELFF.

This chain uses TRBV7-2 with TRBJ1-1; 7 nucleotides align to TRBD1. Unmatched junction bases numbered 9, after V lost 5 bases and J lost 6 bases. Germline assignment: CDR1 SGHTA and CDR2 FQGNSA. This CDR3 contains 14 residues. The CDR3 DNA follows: TGTGCCAGCAGCAGGACAGGAGTAAAGGCTGAAGCTTTCTTT. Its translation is CASSRTGVKAEAFF.

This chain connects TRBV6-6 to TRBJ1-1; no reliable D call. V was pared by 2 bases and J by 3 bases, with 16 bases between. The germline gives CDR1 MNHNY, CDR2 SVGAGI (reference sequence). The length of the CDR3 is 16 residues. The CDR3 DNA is TGTGCCAGCAGTTACGATCCGGGGAGTAGGGACACTGAAGCTTTCTTT. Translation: CASSYDPGSRDTEAFF.

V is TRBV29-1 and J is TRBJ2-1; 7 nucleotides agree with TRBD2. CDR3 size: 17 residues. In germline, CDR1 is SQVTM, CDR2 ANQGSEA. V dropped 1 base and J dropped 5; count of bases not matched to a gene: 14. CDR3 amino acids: CSVEGVRTGRANNEQFF. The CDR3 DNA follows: TGCAGCGTTGAAGGTGTAAGGACGGGGAGGGCCAACAATGAGCAGTTCTTC.

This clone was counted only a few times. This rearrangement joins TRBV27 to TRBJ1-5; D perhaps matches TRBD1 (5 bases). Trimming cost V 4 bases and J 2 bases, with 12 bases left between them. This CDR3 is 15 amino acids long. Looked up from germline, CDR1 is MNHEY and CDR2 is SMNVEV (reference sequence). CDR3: CASSSRGLGNQPQHF. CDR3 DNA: TGTGCCAGCAGTTCGAGGGGTCTGGGCAATCAGCCCCAGCATTTT.

The CDR3 DNA reads as TGTGCCAGTAGTATCCCAGGGGGCAGGAACACTGAAGCTTTCTTT. It yields the protein CASSIPGGRNTEAFF. The rearrangement uses TRBV19 and TRBJ1-1; 8 nucleotides line up with TRBD1. The junction had 4 bases not matched to a gene; V was cut back by 3 bases and J by 1 base. CDR1 and CDR2 (germline): LNHDA, SQIVND (reference sequence). This CDR3 is 15 amino acids long.

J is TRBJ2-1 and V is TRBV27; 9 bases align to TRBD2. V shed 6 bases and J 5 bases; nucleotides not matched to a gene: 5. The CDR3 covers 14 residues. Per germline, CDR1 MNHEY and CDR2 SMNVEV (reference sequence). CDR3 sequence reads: CASSRVAGDNEQFF. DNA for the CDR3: TGTGCCAGCAGCCGGGTAGCGGGGGACAATGAGCAGTTCTTC.

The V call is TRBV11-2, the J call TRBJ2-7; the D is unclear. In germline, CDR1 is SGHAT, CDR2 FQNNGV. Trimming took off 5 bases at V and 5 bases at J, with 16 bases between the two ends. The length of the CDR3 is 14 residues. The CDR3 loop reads CASSLRSLEDEQYF. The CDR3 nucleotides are TGTGCCAGCAGCCTACGCTCCCTTGAGGACGAGCAGTACTTC. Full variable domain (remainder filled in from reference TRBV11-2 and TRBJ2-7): EAGVAQSPRYKIIEKRQSVAFWCNPISGHATLYWYQQILGQGPKLLIQFQNNGVVDDSQLPKDRFSAERLKGVDSTLKIQPAKLEDSAVYLCASSLRSLEDEQYFGPGTRLTVT.

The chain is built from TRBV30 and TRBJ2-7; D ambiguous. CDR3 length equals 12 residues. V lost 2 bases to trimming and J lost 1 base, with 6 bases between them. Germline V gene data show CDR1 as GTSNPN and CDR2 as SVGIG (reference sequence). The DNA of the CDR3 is TGTGCCTGGAGTCTAGGGTCCTACGAGCAGTACTTC. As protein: CAWSLGSYEQYF.

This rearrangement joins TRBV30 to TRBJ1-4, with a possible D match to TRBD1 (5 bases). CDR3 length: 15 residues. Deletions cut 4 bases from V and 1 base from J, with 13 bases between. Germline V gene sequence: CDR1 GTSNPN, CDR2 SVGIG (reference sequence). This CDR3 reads CAWNPGGITNEKLFF. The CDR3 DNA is TGTGCCTGGAACCCTGGGGGAATAACTAATGAAAAACTGTTTTTT.

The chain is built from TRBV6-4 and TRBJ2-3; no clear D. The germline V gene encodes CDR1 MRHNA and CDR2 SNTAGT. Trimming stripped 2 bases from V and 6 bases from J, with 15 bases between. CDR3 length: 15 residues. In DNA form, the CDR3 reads TGTGCCAGCAGTGACCCGACCCGGGTTCGGGATACGCAGTATTTT. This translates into CASSDPTRVRDTQYF.

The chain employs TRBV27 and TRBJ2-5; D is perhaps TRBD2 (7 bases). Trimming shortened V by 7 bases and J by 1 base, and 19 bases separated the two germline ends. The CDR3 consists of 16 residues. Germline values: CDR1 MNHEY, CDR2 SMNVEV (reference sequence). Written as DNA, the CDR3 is TGTGCCAGCACGACCGTAGGGGGGGCGGTCCAAGAGACCCAGTACTTC. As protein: CASTTVGGAVQETQYF.

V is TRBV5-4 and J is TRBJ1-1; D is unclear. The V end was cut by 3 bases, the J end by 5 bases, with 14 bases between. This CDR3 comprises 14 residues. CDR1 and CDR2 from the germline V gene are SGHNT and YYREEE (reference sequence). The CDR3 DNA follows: TGTGCCAGCAGCTATCCTGGAGGGAGAACTGAAGCTTTCTTT. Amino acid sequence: CASSYPGGRTEAFF.

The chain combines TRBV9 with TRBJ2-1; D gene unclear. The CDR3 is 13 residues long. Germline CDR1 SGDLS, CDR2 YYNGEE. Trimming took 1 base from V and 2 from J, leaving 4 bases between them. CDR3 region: CASSVQPYNEQFF. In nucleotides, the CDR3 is TGTGCCAGCAGCGTACAGCCCTACAATGAGCAGTTCTTC.

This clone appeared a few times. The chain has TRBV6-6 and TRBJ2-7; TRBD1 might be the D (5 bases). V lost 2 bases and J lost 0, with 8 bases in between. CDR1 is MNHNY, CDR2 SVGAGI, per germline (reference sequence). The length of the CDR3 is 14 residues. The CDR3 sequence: CASSYETDSYEQYF. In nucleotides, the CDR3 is TGTGCCAGCAGTTACGAGACAGACTCCTACGAGCAGTACTTC.

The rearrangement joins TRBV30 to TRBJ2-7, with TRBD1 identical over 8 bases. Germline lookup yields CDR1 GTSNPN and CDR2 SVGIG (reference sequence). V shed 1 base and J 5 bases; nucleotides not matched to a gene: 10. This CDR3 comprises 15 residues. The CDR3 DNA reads TGTGCCTGGAGTGCCGGACAGGGAGGAATCGACGAGCAGTACTTC. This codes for CAWSAGQGGIDEQYF.

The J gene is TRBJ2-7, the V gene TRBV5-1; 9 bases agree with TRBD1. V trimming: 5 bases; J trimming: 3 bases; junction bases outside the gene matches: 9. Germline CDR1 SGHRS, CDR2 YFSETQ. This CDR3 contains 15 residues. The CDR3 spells CASRTRDREFYEQYF. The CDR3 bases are TGCGCCAGCAGGACCCGGGACAGGGAATTCTACGAGCAGTACTTC. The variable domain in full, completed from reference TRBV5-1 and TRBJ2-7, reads KAGVTQTPRYLIKTRGQQVTLSCSPISGHRSVSWYQQTPGQGLQFLFEYFSETQRNKGNFPGRFSGRQFSNSRSEMNVSTLELGDSALYLCASRTRDREFYEQYFGPGTRLTVT.

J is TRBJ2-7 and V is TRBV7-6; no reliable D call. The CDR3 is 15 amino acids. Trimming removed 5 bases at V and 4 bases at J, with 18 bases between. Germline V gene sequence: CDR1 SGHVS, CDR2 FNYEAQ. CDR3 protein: CASSPRTELGYEQYF. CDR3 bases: TGTGCCAGCAGCCCACGGACCGAGTTGGGGTACGAGCAGTACTTC.

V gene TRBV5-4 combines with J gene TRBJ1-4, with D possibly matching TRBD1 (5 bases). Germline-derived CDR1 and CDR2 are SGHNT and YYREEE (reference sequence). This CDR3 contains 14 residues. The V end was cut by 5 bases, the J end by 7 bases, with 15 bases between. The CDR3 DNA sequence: TGTGCCAGCAGTCCAGACAGTTGGGGTGAAAAACTGTTTTTT. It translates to CASSPDSWGEKLFF.

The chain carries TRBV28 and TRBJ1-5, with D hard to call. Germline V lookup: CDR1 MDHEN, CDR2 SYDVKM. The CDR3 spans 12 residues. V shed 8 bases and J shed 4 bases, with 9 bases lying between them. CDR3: CASGNNNQPQHF. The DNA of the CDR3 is TGTGCCAGCGGTAACAATAATCAGCCCCAGCATTTT.

CDR3 nucleotide sequence: TGCGCCAGCAGTTTGGACTGGGAGACCCAGTACTTC. Residues: CASSLDWETQYF. The V call is TRBV10-1, the J call TRBJ2-5, with a tentative D call TRBD2 (5 bases). Trimming cost V 5 bases and J 5 bases, with 9 bases left between them. Germline V CDR1 and CDR2: WNHNN, SYGVQD (reference sequence). This CDR3 has 12 residues.

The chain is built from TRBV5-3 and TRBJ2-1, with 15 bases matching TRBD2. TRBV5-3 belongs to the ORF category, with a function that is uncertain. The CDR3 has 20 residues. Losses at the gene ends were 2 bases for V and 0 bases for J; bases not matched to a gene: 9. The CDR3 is CARSLHAGTSGGSSYNEQFF. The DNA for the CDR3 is TGTGCCAGAAGCTTACACGCCGGGACTAGCGGGGGGAGCTCCTACAATGAGCAGTTCTTC.

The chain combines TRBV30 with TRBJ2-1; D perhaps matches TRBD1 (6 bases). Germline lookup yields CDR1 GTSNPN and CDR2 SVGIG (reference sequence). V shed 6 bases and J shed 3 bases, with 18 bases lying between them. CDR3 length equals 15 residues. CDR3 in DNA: TGTGCCTGTATAGACGGGACAATCGTCTACAATGAGCAGTTCTTC. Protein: CACIDGTIVYNEQFF. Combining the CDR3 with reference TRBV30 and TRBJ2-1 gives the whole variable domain SQTIHQWPATLVQPVGSPLSLECTVEGTSNPNLYWYRQAAGRGLQLLFYSVGIGQISSEVPQNLSASRPQDRQFILSSKKLLLSDSGFYLCACIDGTIVYNEQFFGPGTRLTVL.

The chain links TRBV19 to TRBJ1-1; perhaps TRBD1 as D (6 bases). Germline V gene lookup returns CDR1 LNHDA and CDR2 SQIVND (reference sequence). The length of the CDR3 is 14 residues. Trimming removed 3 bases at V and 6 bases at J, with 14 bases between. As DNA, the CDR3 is TGTGCCAGTAGTATTACAGGGTATAACCCTGAAGCTTTCTTT. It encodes CASSITGYNPEAFF.

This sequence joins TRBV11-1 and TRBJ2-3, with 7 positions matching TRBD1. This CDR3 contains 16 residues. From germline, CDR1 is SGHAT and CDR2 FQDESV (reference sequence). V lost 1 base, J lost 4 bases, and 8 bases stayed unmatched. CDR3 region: CASSLVGTVPPDTQYF. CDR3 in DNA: TGTGCCAGCAGCTTAGTCGGGACAGTCCCCCCAGATACGCAGTATTTT.

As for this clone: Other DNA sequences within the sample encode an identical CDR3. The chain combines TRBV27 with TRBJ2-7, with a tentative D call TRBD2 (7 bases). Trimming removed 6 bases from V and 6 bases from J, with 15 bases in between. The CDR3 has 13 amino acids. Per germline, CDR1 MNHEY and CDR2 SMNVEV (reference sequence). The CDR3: CASSFPGGFEQYF. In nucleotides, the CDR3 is TGTGCCAGCAGCTTTCCGGGGGGCTTCGAGCAGTACTTC.

CDR3 sequence: CASSPPNKAGGQYF. CDR3 nucleotide sequence: TGTGCCAGCTCACCACCGAATAAAGCGGGAGGGCAGTATTTT. V gene TRBV18 combines with J gene TRBJ2-3, with TRBD2 matching over 9 bases. J lost 11 bases, V lost 0 bases, and 6 bases had no gene match. The CDR3 length is 14 residues. Germline V lookup: CDR1 KGHSH, CDR2 LQKENI.

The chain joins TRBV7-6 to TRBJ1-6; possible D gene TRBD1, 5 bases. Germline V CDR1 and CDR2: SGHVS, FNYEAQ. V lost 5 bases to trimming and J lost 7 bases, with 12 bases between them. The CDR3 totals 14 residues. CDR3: CASSPRDFNSPLHF. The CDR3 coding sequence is TGTGCCAGCAGCCCCCGGGACTTCAATTCACCCCTCCACTTT.